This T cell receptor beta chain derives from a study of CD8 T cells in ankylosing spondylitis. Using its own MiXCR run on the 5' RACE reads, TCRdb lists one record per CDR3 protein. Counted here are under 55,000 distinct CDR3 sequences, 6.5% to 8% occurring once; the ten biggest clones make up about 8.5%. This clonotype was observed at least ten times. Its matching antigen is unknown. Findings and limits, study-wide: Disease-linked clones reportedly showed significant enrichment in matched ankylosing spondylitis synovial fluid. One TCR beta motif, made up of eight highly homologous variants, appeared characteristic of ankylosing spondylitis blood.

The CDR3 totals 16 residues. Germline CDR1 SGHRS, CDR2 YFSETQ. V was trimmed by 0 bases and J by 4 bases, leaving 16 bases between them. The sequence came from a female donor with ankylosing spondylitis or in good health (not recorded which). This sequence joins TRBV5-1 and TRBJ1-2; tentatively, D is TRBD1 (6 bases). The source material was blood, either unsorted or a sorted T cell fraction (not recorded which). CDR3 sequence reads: CASSLALSAGAYGYTF. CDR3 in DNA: TGCGCCAGCAGCTTGGCCTTGAGTGCGGGGGCCTATGGCTACACCTTC.